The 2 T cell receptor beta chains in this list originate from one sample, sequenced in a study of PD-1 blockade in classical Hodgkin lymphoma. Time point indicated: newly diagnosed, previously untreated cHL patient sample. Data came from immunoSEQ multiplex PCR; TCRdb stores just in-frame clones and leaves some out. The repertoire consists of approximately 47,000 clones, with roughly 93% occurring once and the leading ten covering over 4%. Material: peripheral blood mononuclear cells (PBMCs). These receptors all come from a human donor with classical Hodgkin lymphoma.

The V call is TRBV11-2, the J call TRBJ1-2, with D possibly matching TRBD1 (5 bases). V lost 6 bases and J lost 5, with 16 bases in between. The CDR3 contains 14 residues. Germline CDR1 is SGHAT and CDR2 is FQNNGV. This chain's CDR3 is CASSIPGGGYGYTF. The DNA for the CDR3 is TGTGCCAGCAGTATACCCGGGGGGGGATATGGCTACACCTTC.

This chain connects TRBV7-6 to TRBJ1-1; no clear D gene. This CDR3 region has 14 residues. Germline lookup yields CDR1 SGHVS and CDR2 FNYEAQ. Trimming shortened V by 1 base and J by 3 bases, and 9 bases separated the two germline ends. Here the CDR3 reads CASSLGDRDTEAFF. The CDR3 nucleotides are TGTGCCAGCAGCTTAGGGGATAGGGACACTGAAGCTTTCTTT. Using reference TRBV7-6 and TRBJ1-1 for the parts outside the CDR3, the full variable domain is GAGVSQSPRYKVTKRGQDVALRCDPISGHVSLYWYRQALGQGPEFLTYFNYEAQQDKSGLPNDRFSAERPEGSISTLTIQRTEQRDSAMYRCASSLGDRDTEAFFGQGTRLTVV.